This TCR beta chain emerged from a study of T cells expressing NK-cell markers. Germline CDR1 is SGHVS and CDR2 is FNYEAQ. The CDR3 has 14 amino acids. TCRdb reprocessed the 5' RACE reads, keeping one entry per CDR3 protein, no DNA. This table holds roughly 390,000 distinct CDR3 sequences. The clonotype originates from a woman aged 50 to 60 in good health. The material sequenced was blood T cells: a sorted CD56 or NKG2C T cell subset, CD4+ or CD8+ T cells, or bulk PBMC T cells (not recorded which). The chain combines TRBV7-6 with TRBJ2-7; absent DNA, TCRdb's TRBD1 call cannot be checked. This chain's CDR3 is CASSLTGVAYEQYF. The variable domain in full, completed from reference TRBV7-6 and TRBJ2-7, reads GAGVSQSPRYKVTKRGQDVALRCDPISGHVSLYWYRQALGQGPEFLTYFNYEAQQDKSGLPNDRFSAERPEGSISTLTIQRTEQRDSAMYRCASSLTGVAYEQYFGPGTRLTVT.